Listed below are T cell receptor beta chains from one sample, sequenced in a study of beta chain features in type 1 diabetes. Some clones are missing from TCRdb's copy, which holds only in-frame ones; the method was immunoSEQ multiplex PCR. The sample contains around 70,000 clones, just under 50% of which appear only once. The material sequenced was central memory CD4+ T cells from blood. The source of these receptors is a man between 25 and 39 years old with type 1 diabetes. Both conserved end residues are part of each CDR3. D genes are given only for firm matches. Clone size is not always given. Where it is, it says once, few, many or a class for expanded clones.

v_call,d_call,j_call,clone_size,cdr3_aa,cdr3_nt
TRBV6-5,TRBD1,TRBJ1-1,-,CASRRGQLLNTEAFF,TGTGCCAGCAGACGGGGACAGCTGCTGAACACTGAAGCTTTCTTT
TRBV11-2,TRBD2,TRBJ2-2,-,CASSLRWREGTTGELFF,TGTGCCAGCAGCTTAAGGTGGCGGGAGGGAACCACCGGGGAGCTGTTTTTT
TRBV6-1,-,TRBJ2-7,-,CASSSGQTYEQYF,TGTGCCAGCAGTTCGGGACAAACCTACGAGCAGTACTTC
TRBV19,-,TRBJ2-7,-,CASSTNRQSEQYF,TGTGCCAGTAGTACGAACCGACAGAGCGAGCAGTACTTC
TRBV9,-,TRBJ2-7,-,CASSVGPLRGEQYF,TGTGCCAGCAGCGTAGGTCCCCTCCGGGGCGAGCAGTACTTC
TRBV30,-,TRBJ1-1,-,CAGARANTEAFF,TGTGCTGGGGCCCGGGCAAACACTGAAGCTTTCTTT
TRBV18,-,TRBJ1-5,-,CASSPAGHQPQHF,TGTGCCAGCTCACCAGCGGGGCATCAGCCCCAGCATTTT
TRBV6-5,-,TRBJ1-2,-,CASSYRGGGYTF,TGTGCCAGCAGTTATCGGGGAGGTGGCTACACCTTC
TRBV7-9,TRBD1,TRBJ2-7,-,CASSLGGQGNYEQYF,TGTGCCAGCAGCTTAGGGGGACAGGGAAACTACGAGCAGTACTTC
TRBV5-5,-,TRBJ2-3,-,CASSLEASKTDTQYF,TGTGCCAGCAGCTTGGAGGCTAGCAAGACAGATACGCAGTATTTT
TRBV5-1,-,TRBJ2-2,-,CASSLEAMNTGELFF,TGCGCCAGCAGCTTGGAAGCGATGAACACCGGGGAGCTGTTTTTT
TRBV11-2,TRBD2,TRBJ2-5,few,CASSFRAGGQRTQYF,TGTGCCAGCAGCTTCAGAGCGGGGGGGCAACGGACCCAGTACTTC
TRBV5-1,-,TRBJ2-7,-,CASSMDPNSYEQYF,TGCGCCAGCAGCATGGACCCTAACTCCTACGAGCAGTACTTC
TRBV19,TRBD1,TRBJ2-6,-,CASSKAQGAGANVLTF,TGTGCCAGTAGTAAAGCGCAGGGGGCCGGGGCCAACGTCCTGACTTTC
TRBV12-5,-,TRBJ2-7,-,CASSNDLVGYEQYF,TGTGCTAGTAGTAACGACCTAGTGGGCTACGAGCAGTACTTC
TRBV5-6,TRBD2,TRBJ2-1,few,CASSLVGTSSGEQFF,TGTGCCAGCAGCTTGGTTGGGACTAGTTCTGGTGAGCAGTTCTTC
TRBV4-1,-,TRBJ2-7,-,CASSPTGIYEQYF,TGCGCCAGCAGCCCCACAGGAATCTACGAGCAGTACTTC
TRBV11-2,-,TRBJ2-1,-,CASSLDSGYNGFF,TGTGCCAGCAGCTTAGATTCCGGTTATAATGGGTTCTTC
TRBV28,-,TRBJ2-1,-,CASSPLASLAYNEQFF,TGTGCCAGCAGTCCCCTAGCTAGTCTCGCCTACAATGAGCAGTTCTTC
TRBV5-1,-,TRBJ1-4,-,CASSLGGEKLFF,TGCGCCAGCAGCTTGGGAGGTGAAAAACTGTTTTTT
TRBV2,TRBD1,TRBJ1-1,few,CASHRGDRDATEAFF,TGTGCCAGCCACAGGGGGGACAGGGATGCCACTGAAGCTTTCTTT
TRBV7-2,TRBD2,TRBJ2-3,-,CASSYLAGSTDTQYF,TGTGCCAGCAGCTATCTAGCGGGGAGCACAGATACGCAGTATTTT
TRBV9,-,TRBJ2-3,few,CASSVAGGGTDTQYF,TGTGCCAGCAGCGTAGCGGGCGGGGGCACAGATACGCAGTATTTT